This note documents a single T cell receptor (beta chain) sequence. The sample originates from a study of blood T cell repertoires in COVID-19. Sequencing was performed with immunoSEQ multiplex PCR; in TCRdb, only in-frame clones are kept and a portion is missing. Of about 410,000 clones listed, 89% were seen once; the top ten hold 1.5% to 2%. This CDR3 has 13 amino acids. V was clipped by 1 base and J by 8 bases, with 9 bases between them. Germline loops: CDR1 SNHLY, CDR2 FYNNEI. The chain uses TRBV2 and TRBJ2-1, with D perhaps matching TRBD2 (5 bases). The TCR was taken from a woman aged 25 to 39 who had recovered from COVID-19. Sequencing was done on a sample of PBMCs or T cells enriched from blood (not recorded which). CDR3 DNA: TGTGCCAGCAGTGAAGACGTAGCGCATGAGCAGTTCTTC. This translates into CASSEDVAHEQFF.